The clone carrying this TCR beta chain was found a few times. Antigen specificity is unknown. This sample is drawn from a study of beta chain features in type 1 diabetes. V lost 8 bases to trimming and J lost 5 bases; unmatched junction nucleotides: 11. This CDR3 contains 15 residues. The V gene's germline CDR1 is LNHDA and CDR2 SQIVND (reference sequence). Whole-study findings and limits: Individuals with type 1 diabetes displayed fewer insertions and more deletions at VDJ junctions. Type 1 diabetes patients had TCRB CDR3s that were shorter (moderately but significantly so) in all four CD4+ subsets.

cDNA synthesis used the whole RNA isolate, giving expressed TCRB sequences. The assay was immunoSEQ multiplex PCR, and TCRdb's table has in-frame clones only and misses some. The sample shows about 640,000 clones, around 12% of them seen only once. V usage is TRBV19 and J usage is TRBJ2-7; TRBD1 aligns across 11 bases. Specimen: naive CD4+ T cells from blood. This receptor was identified in a man aged 25-40 years with type 1 diabetes. The CDR3, as DNA: TGTGCCAGTGGGTCCGGGACAGGGGGTATCAACGAGCAGTACTTC. Its protein product is CASGSGTGGINEQYF. Full variable domain (missing parts from reference TRBV19 and TRBJ2-7): DGGITQSPKYLFRKEGQNVTLSCEQNLNHDAMYWYRQDPGQGLRLIYYSQIVNDFQKGDIAEGYSVSREKKESFPLTVTSAQKNPTAFYLCASGSGTGGINEQYFGPGTRLTVT.